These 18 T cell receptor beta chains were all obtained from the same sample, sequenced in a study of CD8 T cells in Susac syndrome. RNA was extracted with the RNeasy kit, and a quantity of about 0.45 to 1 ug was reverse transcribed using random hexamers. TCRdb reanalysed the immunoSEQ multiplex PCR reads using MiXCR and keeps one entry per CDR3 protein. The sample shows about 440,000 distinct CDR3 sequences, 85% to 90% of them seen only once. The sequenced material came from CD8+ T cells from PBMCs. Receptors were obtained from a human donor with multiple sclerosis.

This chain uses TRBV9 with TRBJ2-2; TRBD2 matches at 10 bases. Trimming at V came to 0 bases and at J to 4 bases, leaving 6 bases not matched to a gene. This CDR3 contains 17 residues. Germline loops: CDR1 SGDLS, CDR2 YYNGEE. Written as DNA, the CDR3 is TGTGCCAGCAGCGTAGTCCCTAGCGGGGGCACCACCGGGGAGCTGTTTTTT. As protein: CASSVVPSGGTTGELFF.

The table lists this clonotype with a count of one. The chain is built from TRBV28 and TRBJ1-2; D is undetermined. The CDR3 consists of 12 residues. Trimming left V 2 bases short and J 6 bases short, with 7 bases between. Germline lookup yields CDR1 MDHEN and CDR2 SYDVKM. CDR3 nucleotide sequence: TGTGCCAGCAGTTTAGTGGGTAATGGCTACACCTTC. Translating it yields CASSLVGNGYTF.

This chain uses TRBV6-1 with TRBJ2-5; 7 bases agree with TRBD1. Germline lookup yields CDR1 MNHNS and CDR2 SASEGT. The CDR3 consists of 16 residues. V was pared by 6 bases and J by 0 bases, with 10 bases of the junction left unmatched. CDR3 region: CASRGAYDRDQETQYF. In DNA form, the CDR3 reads TGTGCCAGCAGGGGGGCCTATGACAGGGACCAAGAGACCCAGTACTTC.

CDR3 nucleotides: TGCGCCAGCAGCGTAGGCACACGCCCGAACACTGAAGCTTTCTTT. Translated, it gives CASSVGTRPNTEAFF. This sequence joins TRBV5-1 and TRBJ1-1, with D uncertain. The CDR3 length is 15 residues. Germline lookup yields CDR1 SGHRS and CDR2 YFSETQ. The V and J ends lost 4 bases and 1 base respectively, with 14 bases between them.

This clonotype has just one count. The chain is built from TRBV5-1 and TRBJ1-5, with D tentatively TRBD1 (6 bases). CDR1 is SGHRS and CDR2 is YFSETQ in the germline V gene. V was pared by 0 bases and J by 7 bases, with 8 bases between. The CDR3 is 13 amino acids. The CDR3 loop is CASSLGGQQPQHF. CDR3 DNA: TGCGCCAGCAGCTTGGGGGGGCAACAGCCCCAGCATTTT.

The CDR3 spells CASSPPEGLSSYEQYF. In nucleotides, the CDR3 is TGTGCCAGCAGCCCCCCCGAGGGACTTAGCTCCTACGAGCAGTACTTC. The V call is TRBV7-9, the J call TRBJ2-7; D possibly corresponds to TRBD2 (6 bases). The germline V gene encodes CDR1 SEHNR and CDR2 FQNEAQ (reference sequence). The V end lost 5 bases, the J end lost 0 bases, and 17 bases lay between the germline ends. This CDR3 has 16 amino acids.

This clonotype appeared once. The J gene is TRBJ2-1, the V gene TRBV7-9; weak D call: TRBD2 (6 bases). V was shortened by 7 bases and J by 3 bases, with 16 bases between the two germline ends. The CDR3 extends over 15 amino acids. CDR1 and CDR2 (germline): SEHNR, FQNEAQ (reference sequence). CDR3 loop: CASNPLGGNYNEQFF. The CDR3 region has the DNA TGTGCCAGCAACCCTCTGGGGGGAAACTACAATGAGCAGTTCTTC.

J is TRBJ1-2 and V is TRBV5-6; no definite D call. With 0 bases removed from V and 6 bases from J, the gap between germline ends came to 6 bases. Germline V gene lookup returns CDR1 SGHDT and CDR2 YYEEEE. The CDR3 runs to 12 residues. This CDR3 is CASSLAYDGYTF. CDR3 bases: TGTGCCAGCAGCTTGGCCTATGATGGCTACACCTTC.

CDR3 DNA sequence: TGCGCCAGCAGCTTGAGTGGGGGGCTCGTCTGGTATGGCTACACCTTC. This gives the protein CASSLSGGLVWYGYTF. The rearrangement links TRBV5-1 to TRBJ1-2, with a weak D call TRBD1 (6 bases). The CDR3 sequence is 16 residues long. Germline values: CDR1 SGHRS, CDR2 YFSETQ. Trimming took off 1 base at V and 5 bases at J, with 18 bases between the two ends.

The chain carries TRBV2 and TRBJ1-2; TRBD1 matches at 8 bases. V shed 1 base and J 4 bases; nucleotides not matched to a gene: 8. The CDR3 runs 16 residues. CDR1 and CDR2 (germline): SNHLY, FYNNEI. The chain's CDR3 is CASSEDGTGVFYGYTF. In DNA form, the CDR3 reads TGTGCCAGCAGTGAAGATGGGACAGGAGTCTTCTATGGCTACACCTTC.

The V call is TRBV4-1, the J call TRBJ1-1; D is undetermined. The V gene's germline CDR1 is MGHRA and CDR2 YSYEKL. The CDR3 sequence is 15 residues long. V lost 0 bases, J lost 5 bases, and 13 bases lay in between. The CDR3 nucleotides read TGCGCCAGCAGCCAAGAGACCCGGCGGGATACTGAAGCTTTCTTT. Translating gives CASSQETRRDTEAFF.

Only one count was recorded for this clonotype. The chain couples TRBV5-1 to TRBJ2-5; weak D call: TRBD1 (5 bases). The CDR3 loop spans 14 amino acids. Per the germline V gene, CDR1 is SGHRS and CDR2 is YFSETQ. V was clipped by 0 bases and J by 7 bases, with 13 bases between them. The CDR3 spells CASSLGTLSGTQYF. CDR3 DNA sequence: TGCGCCAGCAGCTTGGGGACACTGTCTGGGACCCAGTACTTC.

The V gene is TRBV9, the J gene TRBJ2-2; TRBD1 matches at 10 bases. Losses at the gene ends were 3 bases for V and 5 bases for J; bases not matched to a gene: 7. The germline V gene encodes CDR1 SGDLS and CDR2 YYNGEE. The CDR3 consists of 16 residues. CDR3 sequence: CASSDRQGARTGELFF. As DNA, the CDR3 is TGTGCCAGCAGCGATCGACAGGGGGCAAGAACCGGGGAGCTGTTTTTT.

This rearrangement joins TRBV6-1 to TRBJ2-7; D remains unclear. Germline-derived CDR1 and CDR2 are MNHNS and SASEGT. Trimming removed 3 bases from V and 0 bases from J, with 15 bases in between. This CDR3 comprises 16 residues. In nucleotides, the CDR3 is TGTGCCAGCAGTGAGTTAAGACCCACCACCTCCTACGAGCAGTACTTC. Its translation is CASSELRPTTSYEQYF.

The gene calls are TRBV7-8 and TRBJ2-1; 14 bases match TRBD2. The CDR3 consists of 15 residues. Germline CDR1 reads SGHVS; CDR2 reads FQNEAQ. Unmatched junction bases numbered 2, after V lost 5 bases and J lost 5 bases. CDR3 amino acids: CASSPGLAGDNEQFF. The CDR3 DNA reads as TGTGCCAGCAGCCCGGGACTAGCGGGGGACAATGAGCAGTTCTTC. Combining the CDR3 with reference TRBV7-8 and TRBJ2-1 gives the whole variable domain GAGVSQSPRYKVAKRGQDVALRCDPISGHVSLFWYQQALGQGPEFLTYFQNEAQLDKSGLPSDRFFAERPEGSVSTLKIQRTQQEDSAVYLCASSPGLAGDNEQFFGPGTRLTVL.

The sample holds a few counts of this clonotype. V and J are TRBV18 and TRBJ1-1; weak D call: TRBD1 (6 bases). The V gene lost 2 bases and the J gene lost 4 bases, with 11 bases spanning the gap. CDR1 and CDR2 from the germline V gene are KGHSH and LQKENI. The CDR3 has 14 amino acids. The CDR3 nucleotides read TGTGCCAGCTCACCAGGAGAGGGGGGCACTGAAGCTTTCTTT. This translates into CASSPGEGGTEAFF.

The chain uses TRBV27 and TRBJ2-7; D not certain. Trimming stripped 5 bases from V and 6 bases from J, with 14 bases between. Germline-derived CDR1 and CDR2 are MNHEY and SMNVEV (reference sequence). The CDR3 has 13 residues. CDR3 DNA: TGTGCCAGCAGTCCCAGGTTAACCGCCGAGCAGTACTTC. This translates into CASSPRLTAEQYF.

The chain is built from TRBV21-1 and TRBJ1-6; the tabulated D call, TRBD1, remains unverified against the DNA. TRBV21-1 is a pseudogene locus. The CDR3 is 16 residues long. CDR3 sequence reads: CASSKGGQGANSPLHF. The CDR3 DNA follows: TGTGCCAGCAGCAAAGGGGGACAGGGGGCGAATTCACCCCTCCACTTT.